This T cell receptor (beta chain) was documented in a study of cytomegalovirus exposure and HLA in healthy donors. For the study at large: An earlier analysis found roughly 100 million unique TCR beta sequences from about 190 million T cells.

The V gene's germline CDR1 is MNHEY and CDR2 SMNVEV (reference sequence). This CDR3 is 15 amino acids long. V dropped 6 bases and J dropped 0; count of bases not matched to a gene: 5. Details on this clone: Its antigen is undetermined.

Notes on the study in general: It was only CMV serostatus that was available as immune exposure information.

The PCR contained 60 Vbeta and 13 Jbeta primers. Repertoires were generated with immunoSEQ multiplex PCR, while TCRdb's copy carries only in-frame clones and drops some. The sample includes approximately 150,000 clones, around 80% seen only once; the top ten take around 4.3%. The sample was PBMCs. V usage is TRBV27 and J usage is TRBJ2-4; 7 bases are a match to TRBD1. The source of this sequence is a man younger than 45 in good health and CMV-seronegative. This chain's CDR3 is CASRSDRVAKNIQYF. In DNA, the CDR3 is TGTGCCAGCAGGTCCGACAGGGTAGCCAAAAACATTCAGTACTTC.